The 25 T cell receptor beta chains below all came from one sample that was sequenced in a study of Tregs in tolerant kidney transplant recipients. Related graft donors supplied nonmyeloablative bone marrow transplants, and mixed chimerism was transient. Generated by immunoSEQ multiplex PCR, the TCRdb table keeps only in-frame clones and is missing some. The sample lists tens of thousands of clones, roughly 86% occurring once. The sample consisted of CD4+ T cells from blood (PBMCs), taken 6 months after the transplant. These receptors were obtained from a human patient who received a combined kidney and bone marrow transplant. The graft donor may be the source of some T cells.

The chain couples TRBV5-1 to TRBJ2-3, with 7 positions matching TRBD1. Germline lookup yields CDR1 SGHRS and CDR2 YFSETQ. Trimming took 2 bases from V and 6 from J; bases not matched to a gene: 6. The CDR3 spans 14 residues. The CDR3 loop reads CASSLRQGLDTQYF. In nucleotides, the CDR3 is TGCGCCAGCAGCTTAAGACAGGGCTTGGATACGCAGTATTTT.

The CDR3 nucleotides read TGTGCCAGCAGTTACCAGTTTTCCAGGGCCCACGAGCAGTACTTC. It specifies CASSYQFSRAHEQYF. The chain joins TRBV6-5 to TRBJ2-7, with a weak D call TRBD1 (5 bases). Germline CDR1 and CDR2: MNHEY and SVGAGI. Trimming stripped 2 bases from V and 5 bases from J, with 16 bases between. CDR3 length: 15 residues.

The rearrangement uses TRBV7-3 and TRBJ2-1; 9 nucleotides align to TRBD2. This CDR3 is 15 amino acids long. V was clipped by 5 bases and J by 0 bases; unmatched bases: 2. CDR1 and CDR2 (germline): SGHTA, FQGTGA. CDR3 sequence: CASSDSGSSYNEQFF. The DNA for the CDR3 is TGTGCCAGCAGCGATAGCGGGAGCTCCTACAATGAGCAGTTCTTC.

V is TRBV2 and J is TRBJ2-7; 7 nucleotides align to TRBD1. Germline-derived CDR1 and CDR2 are SNHLY and FYNNEI. The V and J ends lost 6 bases and 3 bases, in that order; junction bases with no gene match: 17. The CDR3 is made up of 17 amino acids. Here the CDR3 DNA reads TGTGCCAGCAGAGACGAAACAATAGGACAGGTCATCTACGAGCAGTACTTC. As protein: CASRDETIGQVIYEQYF.

This clone is medium-sized. The chain carries TRBV7-9 and TRBJ1-3; D might be TRBD1 (5 bases). V lost 0 bases and J lost 5, with 11 bases in between. The germline CDR1 and CDR2 sequences are SEHNR and FQNEAQ (reference sequence). The CDR3 contains 15 residues. CDR3 protein: CASSLAQTARNTIYF. The CDR3 nucleotides read TGTGCCAGCAGCTTAGCGCAGACAGCACGAAACACCATATATTTT.

The chain employs TRBV4-2 and TRBJ2-1; D ambiguous. The CDR3 runs to 16 residues. V was cut by 4 bases and J by 2 bases, with 15 bases left in between. Germline CDR1 LGHNA, CDR2 YNFKEQ. CDR3 sequence (DNA): TGTGCCAGCAGCCGTAACCCACTCGAGACCTACAATGAGCAGTTCTTC. Protein product: CASSRNPLETYNEQFF.

Notes on this clone: Mismatch with germline at one junction end may stem from a read error. The rearrangement joins TRBV11-3 to TRBJ2-7, with 9 bases aligning to TRBD1. The CDR3 extends over 13 amino acids. Germline CDR1 is SGHNT and CDR2 is YENEEA. Here the CDR3 reads CASSTRQGGRLSF. DNA of the CDR3: TGTGCCAGCAGCACCCGACAGGGGGGCCGTCTCTCATTC.

This clone was detected once. The rearrangement links TRBV28 to TRBJ2-1; 7 bases are a match to TRBD2. CDR1 is MDHEN, CDR2 SYDVKM, per germline. V shed 7 bases and J 12 bases; nucleotides not matched to a gene: 15. The CDR3 runs to 14 residues. The DNA of the CDR3 is TGTGCCAGCACCGCCGGGAGGTGGGCTAGGGGGCAGTTCTTC. This translates into CASTAGRWARGQFF.

This rearrangement joins TRBV11-3 to TRBJ2-1, with 12 bases fitting TRBD2. V lost 3 bases, J lost 7 bases, and 7 bases stayed unmatched. The CDR3 loop spans 16 amino acids. Germline-derived CDR1 and CDR2 are SGHNT and YENEEA. Here the CDR3 reads CASSFRSTSGRNEQFF. CDR3 nucleotides: TGTGCCAGCAGCTTTCGATCTACTAGCGGGAGGAATGAGCAGTTCTTC.

The chain combines TRBV9 with TRBJ2-7; TRBD1 agrees at 9 bases. Trimming took 4 bases from V and 4 from J; bases not matched to a gene: 3. The CDR3 spans 13 residues. From germline, CDR1 is SGDLS and CDR2 YYNGEE. The CDR3 loop reads CASSTGGGYEQYF. The CDR3, as DNA: TGTGCCAGCAGCACAGGGGGCGGATACGAGCAGTACTTC. The whole variable domain, filled in from reference TRBV9 and TRBJ2-7, reads DSGVTQTPKHLITATGQRVTLRCSPRSGDLSVYWYQQSLDQGLQFLIQYYNGEERAKGNILERFSAQQFPDLHSELNLSSLELGDSALYFCASSTGGGYEQYFGPGTRLTVT.

The chain employs TRBV7-8 and TRBJ2-2; TRBD1 matches 7 bases. The CDR3 sequence is 16 residues long. The germline CDR1 and CDR2 sequences are SGHVS and FQNEAQ. The junction had 11 bases not matched to a gene; V was cut back by 3 bases and J by 7 bases. As DNA, the CDR3 is TGTGCCAGCAGCTTCCGGGGACAGAGTGGTATCGGGGAGCTGTTTTTT. Translation gives CASSFRGQSGIGELFF.

The CDR3 region has the DNA TGTGCCAGCAGCCCCTCGCGGGGGACGTACGAGCAGTACTTC. This translates into CASSPSRGTYEQYF. V is TRBV7-2 and J is TRBJ2-7; TRBD2 aligns across 7 bases. Trimming took 5 bases from V and 4 from J; bases not matched to a gene: 8. Germline V gives CDR1 SGHTA, CDR2 FQGNSA. There are 14 residues in the CDR3.

The chain employs TRBV5-1 and TRBJ2-3; tentative D call: TRBD2 (5 bases). Trimming stripped 4 bases from V and 1 base from J, with 16 bases between. The CDR3 is made up of 16 amino acids. Per germline, CDR1 SGHRS and CDR2 YFSETQ. The CDR3, as DNA: TGCGCCAGCAGCAGCCCGTGGGGAGATGGCACAGATACGCAGTATTTT. Protein product: CASSSPWGDGTDTQYF.

The chain is built from TRBV4-2 and TRBJ2-3; 8 bases are shared with TRBD1. V lost 3 bases and J lost 4; bases outside the gene matches: 9. Per the germline V gene, CDR1 is LGHNA and CDR2 is YNFKEQ. The CDR3 covers 16 residues. The CDR3 DNA follows: TGTGCCAGCAGCCAGGGTGGACAGGGTCCGGCAGATACGCAGTATTTT. Amino acids: CASSQGGQGPADTQYF.

The chain recombines TRBV29-1 with TRBJ2-3; maybe TRBD2 (7 bases). The V and J ends lost 3 bases and 6 bases respectively, with 16 bases between them. Germline-derived CDR1 and CDR2 are SQVTM and ANQGSEA. This CDR3 is 14 amino acids long. CDR3 DNA: TGCAGCGTTGAGGGAGGGCCGGGGGCGGATACGCAGTATTTT. The encoded protein is CSVEGGPGADTQYF.

The rearrangement links TRBV28 to TRBJ1-3, with D possibly matching TRBD1 (5 bases). The V gene lost 2 bases and the J gene lost 0 bases, with 11 bases spanning the gap. Germline assignment: CDR1 MDHEN and CDR2 SYDVKM. The CDR3 extends over 16 amino acids. The CDR3 nucleotides read TGTGCCAGCAGTTTAAGGGGCATTAGCTCTGGAAACACCATATATTTT. Protein sequence: CASSLRGISSGNTIYF.

The V and J genes are TRBV2 and TRBJ2-7; 7 bases match TRBD2. Germline values: CDR1 SNHLY, CDR2 FYNNEI. V dropped 7 bases and J dropped 0; count of bases not matched to a gene: 12. There are 16 residues in the CDR3. The DNA of the CDR3 is TGTGCCAGCATTGGGCCCCTAGCGGCCTTCTCCTACGAGCAGTACTTC. Protein product: CASIGPLAAFSYEQYF.

The chain couples TRBV7-8 to TRBJ2-1; 8 nucleotides match TRBD2. In germline, CDR1 is SGHVS, CDR2 FQNEAQ. V shed 0 bases and J 2 bases; nucleotides not matched to a gene: 6. The CDR3 has 17 amino acids. The CDR3, as DNA: TGTGCCAGCAGCTTAGCGGGGATAGCGGGGACCTACAATGAGCAGTTCTTC. It specifies CASSLAGIAGTYNEQFF. The variable domain in full, completed from reference TRBV7-8 and TRBJ2-1, reads GAGVSQSPRYKVAKRGQDVALRCDPISGHVSLFWYQQALGQGPEFLTYFQNEAQLDKSGLPSDRFFAERPEGSVSTLKIQRTQQEDSAVYLCASSLAGIAGTYNEQFFGPGTRLTVL.

V is TRBV7-3 and J is TRBJ2-3, with TRBD2 identical over 7 bases. CDR1 is SGHTA and CDR2 is FQGTGA in the germline V gene. The CDR3 length is 15 residues. With 1 base clipped from V and 5 bases from J, the junction kept 6 bases outside the gene matches. This CDR3 is CASSLRALAEDTQYF. The CDR3 region has the DNA TGTGCCAGCAGCTTAAGAGCCCTAGCGGAAGATACGCAGTATTTT.

This clone was detected once. The chain employs TRBV5-1 and TRBJ1-1; TRBD1 matches 11 bases. Per the germline V gene, CDR1 is SGHRS and CDR2 is YFSETQ. The trim removed 4 bases at V and 1 base at J, leaving 6 bases unmatched. There are 16 residues in the CDR3. The CDR3 coding sequence is TGCGCCAGCAGCGGTGGACAGGGGGCCACGAACACTGAAGCTTTCTTT. Translation gives CASSGGQGATNTEAFF.

Comments on this clone: Sequence at one end of the junction differs from germline and may be a read error. In DNA form, the CDR3 reads TGTGCCAGCAGCCAAGATGAGGGTAGCTCCGGGGGGCTGTTTTTT. This translates into CASSQDEGSSGGLFF. This rearrangement joins TRBV4-2 to TRBJ2-2, with TRBD2 as a possible D gene (6 bases). Germline values: CDR1 LGHNA, CDR2 YNFKEQ. The CDR3 is 15 amino acids.

The genes are TRBV10-3 and TRBJ2-2; D might be TRBD2 (7 bases). V shed 7 bases and J shed 4 bases, with 13 bases lying between them. Germline V gene sequence: CDR1 ENHRY, CDR2 SYGVKD. This CDR3 region has 14 residues. CDR3 amino acids: CAIKEGGGTGELFF. As DNA, the CDR3 is TGTGCCATCAAGGAGGGAGGGGGCACCGGGGAGCTGTTTTTT.

V usage is TRBV28 and J usage is TRBJ2-5; 7 bases are shared with TRBD2. This CDR3 is built from 14 residues. V shed 4 bases, J shed 1 base, and the junction held 3 bases outside the gene matches. Germline lookup yields CDR1 MDHEN and CDR2 SYDVKM. The CDR3 sequence: CASSSGGVQETQYF. CDR3 nucleotide sequence: TGTGCCAGCAGTTCGGGGGGAGTCCAAGAGACCCAGTACTTC.

This chain connects TRBV4-3 to TRBJ1-2; 9 bases align to TRBD1. V gave up 0 bases and J gave up 1 base; unmatched junction bases: 6. This CDR3 contains 17 residues. The germline V gene has CDR1 LGHNA and CDR2 YSLEER. As DNA, the CDR3 is TGCGCCAGCAGCCAAGAGAGGGGACAGGGCATTAACTATGGCTACACCTTC. Its protein product is CASSQERGQGINYGYTF.

The V and J genes are TRBV5-1 and TRBJ1-2; D is perhaps TRBD1 (6 bases). Germline CDR1 is SGHRS and CDR2 is YFSETQ. This CDR3 is 15 amino acids long. V lost 7 bases and J lost 2, with 18 bases in between. The CDR3, as DNA: TGCGCCAGCTTCGGACAGATTTCACCAAACTATGGCTACACCTTC. This sequence encodes CASFGQISPNYGYTF.